The 18 T cell receptor beta chains listed next were all sequenced from one sample in a study of glioma-infiltrating T cells after dendritic cell vaccination. Generated by immunoSEQ multiplex PCR, the TCRdb table keeps only in-frame clones and is missing some. The data contain roughly 100,000 clones, 75% to 85% of them singletons. This material consisted of blood, taken before dendritic cell vaccination. These receptors were taken from a human donor with glioblastoma.

This clone was seen more than once but under ten times. The chain recombines TRBV25-1 with TRBJ2-5; 8 bases fit TRBD1. The length of the CDR3 is 14 residues. The junction had 1 base not matched to a gene; V was cut back by 4 bases and J by 0 bases. CDR1 MGHDK and CDR2 SYGVNS come from the germline V gene. This CDR3 reads CASSGQGYQETQYF. The CDR3 DNA sequence: TGTGCCAGCAGTGGACAGGGGTACCAAGAGACCCAGTACTTC.

DNA of the CDR3: TGTGCCATCAGTGAGAGTAAAGCGGGGGGCACAGATACGCAGTATTTT. Its protein product is CAISESKAGGTDTQYF. This chain uses TRBV10-3 with TRBJ2-3, with TRBD2 matching over 8 bases. The CDR3 contains 16 residues. The germline V gene encodes CDR1 ENHRY and CDR2 SYGVKD. Unmatched junction bases numbered 5, after V lost 2 bases and J lost 1 base.

V gene TRBV29-1 combines with J gene TRBJ1-1, with unresolved D. CDR1 and CDR2 from the germline V gene are SQVTM and ANQGSEA. The CDR3 totals 12 residues. Deletions cut 3 bases from V and 5 bases from J, with 10 bases between. The CDR3 loop reads CSVEGGVTEAFF. For the CDR3, the DNA is TGCAGCGTTGAGGGCGGGGTTACTGAAGCTTTCTTT.

This clone was counted a single time. The chain combines TRBV30 with TRBJ2-7; 11 nucleotides align to TRBD1. The germline CDR1 and CDR2 sequences are GTSNPN and SVGIG (reference sequence). This CDR3 comprises 14 residues. J gave up 10 bases and V 2 bases, and 10 bases lay outside the gene matches. The CDR3 DNA reads as TGTGCCTGGAGTTTGGGACAGGGGGGTCCAGATCAGTACTTC. Its translation is CAWSLGQGGPDQYF.

The rearrangement links TRBV30 to TRBJ1-1, with D hard to call. Germline V gives CDR1 GTSNPN, CDR2 SVGIG (reference sequence). There are 10 residues in the CDR3. V lost 3 bases and J 4 bases, leaving 3 bases between the germline ends. CDR3 nucleotide sequence: TGTGCCTGGAGCCGCACTGAAGCTTTCTTT. This translates into CAWSRTEAFF.

This clone was detected a few times. V and J are TRBV5-1 and TRBJ2-7; D is undetermined. The CDR3 is made up of 14 amino acids. Germline V gene sequence: CDR1 SGHRS, CDR2 YFSETQ. V gave up 1 base and J gave up 5 bases, with 13 bases separating them. The CDR3 region has the DNA TGCGCCAGCAGCTTGCAACCCGGTAACGACGAGCAGTACTTC. Amino acids: CASSLQPGNDEQYF.

For this clone: At the DNA level, this CDR3 is encoded by other sequences in the same sample as well. This sequence joins TRBV7-9 and TRBJ2-5; D remains unclear. Trimming removed 6 bases at V and 5 bases at J, with 16 bases between. The CDR3 totals 14 residues. The germline gives CDR1 SEHNR, CDR2 FQNEAQ (reference sequence). The CDR3 DNA is TGTGCCAGCAGTCCTAGGCAGTTGGAGGAGACCCAGTACTTC. Its protein is CASSPRQLEETQYF.

V gene TRBV7-9 combines with J gene TRBJ1-2; tentative D call: TRBD1 (6 bases). The CDR3 has 17 amino acids. With 5 bases removed from V and 2 bases from J, the gap between germline ends came to 21 bases. Germline assignment: CDR1 SEHNR and CDR2 FQNEAQ (reference sequence). The CDR3 loop is CASSGTPRGGRNYGYTF. CDR3 coding DNA: TGTGCCAGCAGCGGAACGCCCCGGGGGGGCAGGAACTATGGCTACACCTTC. Looking up the rest from reference TRBV7-9 and TRBJ1-2 gives the full variable domain: DTGVSQNPRHKITKRGQNVTFRCDPISEHNRLYWYRQTLGQGPEFLTYFQNEAQLEKSRLLSDRFSAERPKGSFSTLEIQRTEQGDSAMYLCASSGTPRGGRNYGYTFGSGTRLTVV.

CDR3 in amino acids: CASSSGQGRNTGELFF. For the CDR3, the DNA is TGCGCCAGCAGCTCAGGACAGGGGAGGAACACCGGGGAGCTGTTTTTT. This chain links TRBV5-1 with TRBJ2-2; 9 bases are shared with TRBD1. With 3 bases clipped from V and 1 base from J, the junction kept 4 bases outside the gene matches. The CDR3 extends over 16 amino acids. CDR1 and CDR2 (germline): SGHRS, YFSETQ.

The J gene is TRBJ2-7, the V gene TRBV7-6; a weak D match, TRBD1 (6 bases). The germline CDR1 and CDR2 sequences are SGHVS and FNYEAQ. Trimming left V 1 base short and J 3 bases short, with 10 bases between. The CDR3 length is 14 residues. The CDR3 bases are TGTGCCAGCAGCTTAGACCAGGGGAGCTACGAGCAGTACTTC. Translation: CASSLDQGSYEQYF. Full variable domain (remainder filled in from reference TRBV7-6 and TRBJ2-7): GAGVSQSPRYKVTKRGQDVALRCDPISGHVSLYWYRQALGQGPEFLTYFNYEAQQDKSGLPNDRFSAERPEGSISTLTIQRTEQRDSAMYRCASSLDQGSYEQYFGPGTRLTVT.

The chain joins TRBV27 to TRBJ1-4; 8 nucleotides align to TRBD1. The V segment lost 3 bases and the J segment 8 bases; nucleotides outside the gene matches: 8. Germline CDR1 MNHEY, CDR2 SMNVEV (reference sequence). The CDR3 runs 15 residues. The CDR3 loop is CASSFYFRGQEKLFF. The CDR3, as DNA: TGTGCCAGCAGTTTTTACTTCAGGGGGCAAGAAAAACTGTTTTTT.

V and J are TRBV19 and TRBJ2-7; 11 bases agree with TRBD1. The trim removed 10 bases at V and 3 bases at J, leaving 8 bases unmatched. CDR3 length equals 14 residues. Germline V gives CDR1 LNHDA, CDR2 SQIVND (reference sequence). The CDR3 loop is CATSTGTGGYEQYF. In nucleotides, the CDR3 is TGTGCCACCTCAACCGGGACAGGGGGCTACGAGCAGTACTTC. Supplemented by reference TRBV19 and TRBJ2-7, the full variable domain reads DGGITQSPKYLFRKEGQNVTLSCEQNLNHDAMYWYRQDPGQGLRLIYYSQIVNDFQKGDIAEGYSVSREKKESFPLTVTSAQKNPTAFYLCATSTGTGGYEQYFGPGTRLTVT.

Only a few counts were recorded for this clone. The CDR3 DNA sequence: TGTGCCAGCAGCTCAAATCTCCAGGGGTATTACACTGAAGCTTTCTTT. Translated, it gives CASSSNLQGYYTEAFF. V and J are TRBV7-9 and TRBJ1-1, with D possibly TRBD1 on 6 matching bases. V was trimmed by 4 bases and J by 3 bases, leaving 18 bases between them. Germline V CDR1 and CDR2: SEHNR, FQNEAQ (reference sequence). The CDR3 is made up of 16 amino acids.

This clone was seen ten or more times. The V and J genes are TRBV4-3 and TRBJ1-4, with TRBD1 as a possible D gene (5 bases). Per germline, CDR1 LGHNA and CDR2 YSLEER. V lost 1 base and J 8 bases, leaving 17 bases between the germline ends. The CDR3 covers 16 residues. Here the CDR3 reads CASSQALMGGNEKLFF. The CDR3, as DNA: TGCGCCAGCAGCCAAGCCCTGATGGGGGGGAACGAAAAACTGTTTTTT.

The chain has TRBV5-1 and TRBJ2-2, with D perhaps TRBD2 (5 bases). This CDR3 has 14 amino acids. The germline CDR1 and CDR2 sequences are SGHRS and YFSETQ. Between the trimmed V and J ends, which lost 0 bases and 3 bases, there was a span of 6 bases. The CDR3 region has the DNA TGCGCCAGCAGCTTGGGGACTCACACCGGGGAGCTGTTTTTT. Translation gives CASSLGTHTGELFF.

The chain has TRBV30 and TRBJ1-2, with D tentatively TRBD1 (6 bases). In germline, CDR1 is GTSNPN, CDR2 SVGIG (reference sequence). V lost 6 bases to trimming and J lost 7 bases, with 12 bases between them. CDR3 length equals 11 residues. CDR3 nucleotide sequence: TGTGCCTGCCGGGGGGCGGGTGGCTACACCTTC. This translates into CACRGAGGYTF.

This clone was counted once. This sequence joins TRBV5-4 and TRBJ2-1; possible D gene TRBD1, 6 bases. Trimming left V 1 base short and J 0 bases short, with 8 bases between. The CDR3 runs to 15 residues. The germline CDR1 and CDR2 sequences are SGHNT and YYREEE (reference sequence). CDR3 in amino acids: CASSLRQASYNEQFF. CDR3 in DNA: TGTGCCAGCAGCTTGAGACAGGCCTCCTACAATGAGCAGTTCTTC.

The chain carries TRBV19 and TRBJ2-3, with D possibly matching TRBD2 (7 bases). V dropped 3 bases and J dropped 7 bases, with 26 bases sitting between them. Germline CDR1 LNHDA, CDR2 SQIVND (reference sequence). This CDR3 has 18 residues. The CDR3 nucleotides read TGTGCCAGTAGTATCCGTGGCTCTGGGGGGGCCGAGGGACATACGCAGTATTTT. Amino acid sequence: CASSIRGSGGAEGHTQYF.